This TCR beta chain is drawn from a study of control samples from healthy donors and cancer patients. Trimming took off 3 bases at V and 3 bases at J, with 21 bases between the two ends. Germline CDR1 GTSNPN, CDR2 SVGIG (reference sequence). This CDR3 region has 16 residues. Using immunoSEQ multiplex PCR, the repertoire was profiled, and TCRdb retains in-frame clones only, with some absent. The sample lists about 79,000 clones; approximately 93% were seen once. The receptor's source is a woman in her thirties or forties with lung cancer. The specimen sequenced was PBMCs. This rearrangement joins TRBV30 to TRBJ2-7; D is uncertain. The CDR3 loop is CAWRTQGPRVIYEQYF. CDR3 in DNA: TGTGCCTGGAGAACCCAAGGACCAAGAGTCATCTACGAGCAGTACTTC.